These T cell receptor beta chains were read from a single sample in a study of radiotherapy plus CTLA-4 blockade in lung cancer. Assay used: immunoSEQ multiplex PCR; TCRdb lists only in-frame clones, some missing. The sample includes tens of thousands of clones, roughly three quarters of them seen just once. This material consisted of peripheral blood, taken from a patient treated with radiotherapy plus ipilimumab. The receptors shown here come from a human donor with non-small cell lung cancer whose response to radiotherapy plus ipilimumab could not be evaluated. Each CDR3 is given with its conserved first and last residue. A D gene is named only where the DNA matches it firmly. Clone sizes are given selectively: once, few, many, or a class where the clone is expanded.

TGTGCCAGCAGCTTACTCGCGGGGGACCGGCGGGAGCAGTACTTC	CASSLLAGDRREQYF	15	TRBD2	NA	TRBJ2-7	TRBV7-8
TGTGCCAGTAGTATTTGGGGGGACACTGAAGCTTTCTTT	CASSIWGDTEAFF	13	NA	few	TRBJ1-1	TRBV19
TGTGCCAGCAGTGAAATCGGCAGGGGTCCCTACGAGCAGTACTTC	CASSEIGRGPYEQYF	15	NA	NA	TRBJ2-7	TRBV6-1
TGTGCCAGCAGCGCCGCACTTCGGGATCAGCCCCAGCATTTT	CASSAALRDQPQHF	14	NA	NA	TRBJ1-5	TRBV2
TGCGCCAGCAGCCAAGGAGGGCTTGGGGAATCTGGAAACACCATATATTTT	CASSQGGLGESGNTIYF	17	NA	few	TRBJ1-3	TRBV4-1
TGTGCCAGCAGCCGGACGACAGGGGCCGGATCTGGAAACACCATATATTTT	CASSRTTGAGSGNTIYF	17	TRBD1	NA	TRBJ1-3	TRBV7-8
TGTGCCAGCAGCTTAGCTACAAGTCTTCCATTGAACACTGAAGCTTTCTTT	CASSLATSLPLNTEAFF	17	NA	few	TRBJ1-1	TRBV7-9
TGTGCCAGCAGCCAAGTTACAGGATGGAACTATGGCTACACCTTC	CASSQVTGWNYGYTF	15	NA	NA	TRBJ1-2	TRBV14
TGTGCCAGCAGTGCCCAGGGTATCGGGAGCAATCAGCCCCAGCATTTT	CASSAQGIGSNQPQHF	16	NA	NA	TRBJ1-5	TRBV6-1
TGTGCCATCAGTGAGGAAGGTCCGGGGTCCATGGGTGACACTGAAGCTTTCTTT	CAISEEGPGSMGDTEAFF	18	NA	NA	TRBJ1-1	TRBV10-3
TGTGCCAGCAGCCCTACCGGGACTTCCTACAATGAGCAGTTCTTC	CASSPTGTSYNEQFF	15	NA	NA	TRBJ2-1	TRBV7-2
TGTGCCAGCAGTTTGTGGAGCACTGAAGCTTTCTTT	CASSLWSTEAFF	12	NA	NA	TRBJ1-1	TRBV28
TGTGCCAGCACCATAGGTCAAGGGGGCGTCTATGGCTACACCTTC	CASTIGQGGVYGYTF	15	TRBD1	NA	TRBJ1-2	TRBV28
TGTGCCTGCGGGACAGGGGCCACTGAAGCTTTCTTT	CACGTGATEAFF	12	TRBD1	few	TRBJ1-1	TRBV19
TGTGCCAGCAGCCCAGACTCCTCCAATCAGCCCCAGCATTTT	CASSPDSSNQPQHF	14	NA	once	TRBJ1-5	TRBV2
TGTGCCAGCAGCTCCGGGGGACTCAGGGGGGACATTCAGTACTTC	CASSSGGLRGDIQYF	15	NA	NA	TRBJ2-4	TRBV7-9
TGCGCCAGCAGCCGCACTTGGGGACTAACAGAGACCCAGTACTTC	CASSRTWGLTETQYF	15	TRBD2	once	TRBJ2-5	TRBV4-1
TGTGCCACCAGCGAAGCACACGGGGGGACTGAAGCTTTCTTT	CATSEAHGGTEAFF	14	NA	NA	TRBJ1-1	TRBV15
TGTGCCAGCTCACCACCGCGTGCGGAGGCAGATACGCAGTATTTT	CASSPPRAEADTQYF	15	NA	NA	TRBJ2-3	TRBV18
TGTGCCAGCAGCCCAAACCCCTCGACAGGGGTCGAGCAGTACTTC	CASSPNPSTGVEQYF	15	TRBD1	NA	TRBJ2-7	TRBV11-2
TGTGCCAGCAGTTTAACTCTCTACGAGCAGTACTTC	CASSLTLYEQYF	12	NA	NA	TRBJ2-7	TRBV28
TGTGCCAGCAGCTTGCCTAGCGGGGCCACCTCTTCCTACAATGAGCAGTTCTTC	CASSLPSGATSSYNEQFF	18	TRBD2	once	TRBJ2-1	TRBV5-4
TGTGCCAGTAGTAAAAGACAGGGAGGAAGCAATCAGCCCCAGCATTTT	CASSKRQGGSNQPQHF	16	TRBD1	NA	TRBJ1-5	TRBV19
TGTGCCAGTAGTACTGGGACAGGTTATACGCAGTATTTT	CASSTGTGYTQYF	13	TRBD1	NA	TRBJ2-3	TRBV19
TGTGCCAGCTCAAGACAGGCTTCACCCCTCCACTTT	CASSRQASPLHF	12	NA	NA	TRBJ1-6	TRBV2
TGTGCCAGCACCTCGGAGGGACTAGCGCGAGGTAATGAGCAGTTCTTC	CASTSEGLARGNEQFF	16	TRBD2	NA	TRBJ2-1	TRBV2